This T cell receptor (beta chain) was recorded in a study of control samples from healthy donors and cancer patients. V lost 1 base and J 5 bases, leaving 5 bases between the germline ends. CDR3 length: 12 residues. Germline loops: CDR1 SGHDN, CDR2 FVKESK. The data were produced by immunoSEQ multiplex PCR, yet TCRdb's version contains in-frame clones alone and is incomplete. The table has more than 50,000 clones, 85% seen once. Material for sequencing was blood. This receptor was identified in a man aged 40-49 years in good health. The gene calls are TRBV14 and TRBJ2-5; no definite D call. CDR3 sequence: CASSQGVETQYF. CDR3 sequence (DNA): TGTGCCAGCAGCCAAGGTGTGGAGACCCAGTACTTC.